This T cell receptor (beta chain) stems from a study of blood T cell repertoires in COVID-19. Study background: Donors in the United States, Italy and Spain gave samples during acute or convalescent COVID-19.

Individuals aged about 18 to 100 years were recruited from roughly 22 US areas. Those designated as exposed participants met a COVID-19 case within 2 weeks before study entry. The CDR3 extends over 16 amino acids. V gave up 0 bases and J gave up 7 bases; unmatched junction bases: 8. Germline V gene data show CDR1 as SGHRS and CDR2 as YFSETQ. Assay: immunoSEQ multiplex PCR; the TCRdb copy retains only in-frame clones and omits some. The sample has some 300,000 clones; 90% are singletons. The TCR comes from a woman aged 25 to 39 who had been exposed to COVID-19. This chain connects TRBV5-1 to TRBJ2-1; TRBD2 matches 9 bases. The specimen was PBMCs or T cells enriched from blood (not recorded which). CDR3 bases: TGCGCCAGCAGCTTGGCGGGCGGGGGGGCCTCTAATGAGCAGTTCTTC. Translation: CASSLAGGGASNEQFF.